This is a list of T cell receptor beta chains from one sample in a study of blood T cells in healthy people across ages. MiXCR was run by TCRdb on the 5' RACE reads, yielding one entry per CDR3 protein. The data show 1.2 million to 1.5 million distinct CDR3 sequences, roughly 45% seen once. The sequencing sample was made of blood. These receptor sequences come from a woman between 18 and 29 years old in good health. CDR3s include the opening cysteine and the closing phenylalanine or tryptophan. The D gene is left open where the match is weak. Clone size is given for some rows only: seen once, a few or many times, or a class if the clone is expanded.

V,size,J,D,CDR3,DNA
TRBV29-1,few,TRBJ2-1,.,CSVEDLSNNEQFF,TGCAGCGTTGAAGATCTTTCCAACAATGAGCAGTTCTTC
TRBV4-2,once,TRBJ2-1,TRBD2,CASTRGLAPNEQFF,TGTGCCAGCACGAGGGGACTAGCCCCAAATGAGCAGTTCTTC
TRBV7-9,.,TRBJ1-1,TRBD1,CASKGQVTAEAFF,TGTGCCAGCAAGGGACAGGTAACGGCTGAAGCTTTCTTT
TRBV10-2,many,TRBJ2-7,TRBD2,CASSSDSTSGLSYEQYF,TGCGCCAGCAGTAGTGATTCGACTAGCGGTCTCTCCTACGAGCAGTACTTC
TRBV20-1,few,TRBJ2-7,.,CSAPHGGPSYEQYF,TGCAGTGCCCCCCACGGGGGTCCATCCTACGAGCAGTACTTC
TRBV11-2,.,TRBJ1-5,.,CASSLGFGSDANQPQHF,TGTGCCAGCAGCTTGGGTTTTGGCTCGGACGCAAATCAGCCCCAGCATTTT
TRBV6-1,.,TRBJ2-7,.,CASSGDTGWFYEQYF,TGTGCCAGCAGTGGAGATACAGGCTGGTTCTACGAGCAGTACTTC
TRBV6-6,.,TRBJ1-1,.,CASSYSRGVGTEAFF,TGTGCCAGCAGTTACTCGAGAGGGGTGGGCACTGAAGCTTTCTTT
TRBV24-1,.,TRBJ2-3,.,CATSARPAVTDTQYF,TGTGCCACCAGTGCTAGGCCGGCGGTCACAGATACGCAGTATTTT
TRBV12-3/TRBV12-4,once,TRBJ2-1,TRBD2,CASSLGREAYNEQFF,TGTGCCAGCAGTTTAGGGCGGGAGGCGTACAATGAGCAGTTCTTC
TRBV14,few,TRBJ1-4,.,CASSQEVGGQLFF,TGTGCCAGCAGCCAAGAGGTGGGGGGGCAGCTGTTTTTT
TRBV20-1,.,TRBJ2-3,TRBD2,CSASFSGRANVDTQYF,TGCAGTGCTAGTTTCAGCGGGAGGGCCAATGTAGATACGCAGTATTTT
TRBV7-6,.,TRBJ1-1,TRBD1,CASSLVAWARTGVGTEAFF,TGTGCCAGCAGCTTAGTCGCGTGGGCCAGGACAGGGGTTGGCACTGAAGCTTTCTTT
TRBV28,.,TRBJ2-7,TRBD1,CASSSPGGSGQGVKQYF,TGTGCCAGCAGTTCACCCGGTGGATCCGGACAGGGAGTAAAACAGTACTTC
TRBV5-5,.,TRBJ2-5,.,CASSLEQTLTYNEQYF,TGTGCCAGCAGCTTGGAACAGACCTTAACCTACAATGAGCAGTACTTC
TRBV12-3/TRBV12-4,few,TRBJ2-5,.,CASSSSGTSYNEQYF,TGTGCCAGCAGTTCCTCGGGGACCTCCTACAATGAGCAGTACTTC
TRBV4-1,.,TRBJ2-7,.,CASSPVVPDPDEQYF,TGCGCCAGCAGCCCCGTTGTCCCGGACCCGGACGAGCAGTACTTC
TRBV6-2/TRBV6-3,few,TRBJ2-5,TRBD2,CASTTPSGGAYHQETQYF,TGTGCCAGCACTACCCCTAGCGGGGGGGCGTATCACCAAGAGACCCAGTACTTC
TRBV30,.,TRBJ2-3,.,CAWSEPGLSTDTQYF,TGTGCCTGGAGTGAACCGGGACTGAGCACAGATACGCAGTATTTT
TRBV7-2,few,TRBJ1-1,TRBD1,CASSLEGQKAFF,TGTGCCAGCAGCTTGGAGGGACAGAAAGCTTTCTTT
TRBV6-5,few,TRBJ2-6,.,CASNKLGGANVLTF,TGTGCCAGCAATAAGTTGGGCGGGGCCAACGTCCTGACTTTC
TRBV9,.,TRBJ1-2,.,CASSTTDGGLYGYTF,TGTGCCAGCAGCACCACAGATGGAGGGCTCTATGGCTACACCTTC
TRBV20-1,few,TRBJ1-5,.,CSAASGDQPQHF,TGCAGTGCCGCCTCGGGGGATCAGCCCCAGCATTTT
TRBV19,.,TRBJ2-1,.,CASSSPGNPYYNEQFF,TGTGCCAGTAGTTCACCCGGGAACCCCTATTACAATGAGCAGTTCTTC
TRBV10-3,.,TRBJ2-1,.,CAISPDSNEQFF,TGTGCCATCAGCCCAGACAGCAATGAGCAGTTCTTC
TRBV5-1,.,TRBJ2-7,TRBD2,CASSLELAGDLYEQYF,TGCGCCAGCAGCTTGGAACTAGCGGGGGACCTCTACGAGCAGTACTTC
TRBV3-1,.,TRBJ2-3,TRBD1,CASSQVSGTDRTDTQYF,TGTGCCAGCAGCCAAGTTTCCGGGACAGATCGCACAGATACGCAGTATTTT
TRBV27,.,TRBJ1-4,TRBD1,CASSLYGSRGLGGDEKLFF,TGTGCCAGCAGTTTATACGGGTCCAGGGGGCTGGGGGGAGATGAAAAACTGTTTTTT
TRBV20-1,.,TRBJ2-5,.,CSARPTTASRETQYF,TGCAGTGCTAGACCTACAACGGCCTCGAGGGAGACCCAGTACTTC
TRBV7-2,.,TRBJ2-7,.,CASSSYLGAYNEQYF,TGTGCCAGCAGCTCCTACCTCGGGGCCTACAATGAGCAGTACTTC
TRBV27,few,TRBJ2-7,TRBD1,CASSQQGRSYEQYF,TGTGCCAGCAGTCAACAGGGGCGCTCCTACGAGCAGTACTTC
TRBV4-2,.,TRBJ2-5,TRBD2,CASSQDTGGGEQYF,TGTGCCAGCAGCCAAGATACGGGAGGAGGTGAGCAGTACTTC
TRBV6-1,.,TRBJ2-5,.,CASSDLTDPRETQYF,TGTGCCAGCAGTGACCTGACAGATCCCCGAGAGACCCAGTACTTC
TRBV9,.,TRBJ2-1,.,CASSVVGNTYNEQFF,TGTGCCAGCAGCGTAGTCGGTAATACCTACAATGAGCAGTTCTTC
TRBV2,.,TRBJ2-7,TRBD2,CASRGTSGVYEQYF,TGTGCCAGCCGCGGGACTAGCGGGGTCTACGAGCAGTACTTC
TRBV20-1,many,TRBJ2-1,.,CSARDVAGNNEQFF,TGCAGTGCTAGAGATGTCGCAGGGAACAATGAGCAGTTCTTC
TRBV18,few,TRBJ2-1,TRBD1,CASSPSTGSQNEQFF,TGTGCCAGCTCACCCTCGACAGGGTCTCAGAATGAGCAGTTCTTC
TRBV2,.,TRBJ2-3,.,CASSAYSRLTDTQYF,TGTGCCAGCAGCGCATACTCCAGACTTACAGATACGCAGTATTTT
TRBV9,few,TRBJ2-7,.,CASSVNWRAREQYF,TGTGCCAGCAGCGTAAACTGGAGAGCCCGTGAGCAGTACTTC
TRBV10-3,many,TRBJ2-5,.,CAISESKSGQETQYF,TGTGCCATCAGTGAGTCGAAGAGCGGACAAGAGACCCAGTACTTC
TRBV5-1,.,TRBJ2-1,TRBD2,CASTLRRLAGRSYNEQFF,TGCGCCAGCACCCTAAGGAGGCTAGCGGGCCGCTCCTACAATGAGCAGTTCTTC
TRBV12-3/TRBV12-4,.,TRBJ1-1,.,CASTTRVNTEAFF,TGTGCCAGCACTACACGCGTGAACACTGAAGCTTTCTTT
TRBV7-7,.,TRBJ2-3,TRBD1,CASSPGGQGRTDTQYF,TGTGCTAGCAGCCCAGGGGGACAGGGGCGCACAGATACGCAGTATTTT
TRBV7-2,few,TRBJ2-3,.,CASSLGMAKTSTDTQYF,TGTGCCAGCAGCTTAGGAATGGCAAAAACTAGCACAGATACGCAGTATTTT
TRBV28,.,TRBJ2-3,.,CASSVKQETDTQYF,TGTGCCAGCAGTGTCAAGCAGGAGACAGATACGCAGTATTTT
TRBV2,.,TRBJ1-6,TRBD1,CATSLGTGNNSPLHF,TGTGCCACCAGCCTAGGGACAGGGAATAATTCACCCCTCCACTTT
TRBV7-2,few,TRBJ1-2,TRBD1,CASSAMTGNYGYTF,TGTGCCAGCAGCGCGATGACAGGGAACTATGGCTACACCTTC
TRBV4-1,.,TRBJ2-7,TRBD2,CASSQPGLAGPEQYF,TGCGCCAGCAGCCAACCGGGACTAGCGGGGCCCGAGCAGTACTTC
TRBV29-1,.,TRBJ2-5,.,CSVEDWQTQYF,TGCAGCGTTGAAGATTGGCAGACCCAGTACTTC
TRBV28,few,TRBJ2-7,.,CASRADGVEQYF,TGTGCCAGCAGGGCAGACGGGGTCGAGCAGTACTTC
TRBV7-9,few,TRBJ2-5,TRBD2,CASSLGIVSGGEETQYF,TGTGCCAGCAGCTTAGGGATCGTGAGCGGGGGCGAAGAGACCCAGTACTTC
TRBV4-1,.,TRBJ2-1,TRBD1,CASSQGPDRGNEQFF,TGCGCCAGCAGCCAAGGACCGGACAGGGGCAATGAGCAGTTCTTC
TRBV20-1,.,TRBJ2-7,.,CSAIPYYEQYF,TGCAGTGCCATACCCTACTACGAGCAGTACTTC